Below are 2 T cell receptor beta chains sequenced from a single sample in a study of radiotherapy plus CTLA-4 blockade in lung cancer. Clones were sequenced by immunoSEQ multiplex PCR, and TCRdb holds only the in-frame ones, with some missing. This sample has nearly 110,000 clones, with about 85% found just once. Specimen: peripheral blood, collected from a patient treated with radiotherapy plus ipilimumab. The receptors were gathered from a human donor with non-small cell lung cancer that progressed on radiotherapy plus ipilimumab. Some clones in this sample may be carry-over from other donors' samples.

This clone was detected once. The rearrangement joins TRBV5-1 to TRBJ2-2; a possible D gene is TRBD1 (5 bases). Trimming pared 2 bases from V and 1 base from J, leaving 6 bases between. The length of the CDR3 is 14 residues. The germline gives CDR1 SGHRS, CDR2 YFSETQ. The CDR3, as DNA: TGCGCCAGCAGCTTCCAGGGGAACACCGGGGAGCTGTTTTTT. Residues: CASSFQGNTGELFF.

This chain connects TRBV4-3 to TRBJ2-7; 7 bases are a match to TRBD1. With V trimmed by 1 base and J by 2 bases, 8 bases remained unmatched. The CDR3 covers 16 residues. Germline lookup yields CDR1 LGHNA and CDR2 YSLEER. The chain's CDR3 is CASSQVGTEETYEQYF. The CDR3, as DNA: TGCGCCAGCAGCCAAGTGGGGACAGAAGAAACCTACGAGCAGTACTTC.